These 28 T cell receptor beta chains share one sample of origin, sequenced in a study. TCRdb called the 5' RACE reads again in MiXCR, with one record for every CDR3 protein. The sample contains tens of thousands of distinct CDR3 sequences, 26% of which appear only once. Cells sorted as Tregs were CD4+, CD25+ and CD127-/low. Sequenced sample: tumor-infiltrating Tregs sorted from the breast tumor. The source is a female donor with breast cancer.

This clonotype was counted between two and nine times. V gene TRBV7-2 combines with J gene TRBJ2-4; 7 nucleotides match TRBD2. V was clipped by 1 base and J by 4 bases; unmatched bases: 7. This CDR3 spans 16 amino acids. Germline CDR1 reads SGHTA; CDR2 reads FQGNSA. DNA of the CDR3: TGTGCCAGCAGCTTAGGCGGGAGATCAGGGAAAAACATTCAGTACTTC. Protein sequence: CASSLGGRSGKNIQYF.

This clonotype showed up just a few times. The V call is TRBV5-1, the J call TRBJ2-2; D unresolved. The CDR3 is 16 amino acids. V was pared by 0 bases and J by 2 bases, with 11 bases between. Germline V CDR1 and CDR2: SGHRS, YFSETQ. Here the CDR3 reads CASSLVVPINTGELFF. The CDR3 bases are TGCGCCAGCAGCTTGGTGGTCCCGATTAACACCGGGGAGCTGTTTTTT.

This clonotype was counted only a few times. The rearrangement joins TRBV6-5 to TRBJ1-2, with 7 bases matching TRBD1. There are 14 residues in the CDR3. The V gene's germline CDR1 is MNHEY and CDR2 SVGAGI. V was pared by 5 bases and J by 1 base, with 4 bases of the junction left unmatched. The CDR3 protein is CASSAAGGNYGYTF. The CDR3 coding sequence is TGTGCCAGCAGTGCTGCAGGGGGTAACTATGGCTACACCTTC.

Regarding this clonotype: A much more abundant neighbour one base away suggests this may be a read error. The chain links TRBV9 to TRBJ1-6, with a possible D match to TRBD1 (6 bases). Germline V gives CDR1 SGDLS, CDR2 YYNGEE. CDR3 size: 14 residues. The CDR3 nucleotides are TGTACCAGCAGCGTAACAGGGTGGGATTCACCCCTCCACTTT. This encodes CTSSVTGWDSPLHF.

V gene TRBV5-4 combines with J gene TRBJ2-7; D is uncertain. CDR1 and CDR2 (germline): SGHNT, YYREEE (reference sequence). Trimming cost V 1 base and J 6 bases, with 8 bases left between them. The CDR3 is 12 residues long. This CDR3 reads CASSLSFGEQYF. In DNA form, the CDR3 reads TGTGCCAGCAGCTTGAGCTTTGGCGAGCAGTACTTC.

The chain has TRBV27 and TRBJ2-1; 13 bases align to TRBD2. Per germline, CDR1 MNHEY and CDR2 SMNVEV (reference sequence). This CDR3 spans 17 amino acids. The V and J ends lost 3 bases and 6 bases, in that order; junction bases with no gene match: 8. This CDR3 reads CASSFASGTSGTNEQFF. The CDR3 coding sequence is TGTGCCAGCAGTTTTGCCTCCGGGACTAGCGGGACCAATGAGCAGTTCTTC.

Only a few counts were recorded for this clonotype. The chain couples TRBV7-9 to TRBJ2-7; weak D call: TRBD2 (5 bases). Germline V gives CDR1 SEHNR, CDR2 FQNEAQ (reference sequence). V was clipped by 4 bases and J by 2 bases, with 15 bases between them. The length of the CDR3 is 15 residues. The CDR3 DNA reads TGTGCCAGCAGCTCCGGTAGGGAGATGGCCTACGAGCAGTACTTC. Protein: CASSSGREMAYEQYF.

This clonotype appeared many times. The chain uses TRBV5-1 and TRBJ1-1; maybe TRBD1 (5 bases). With 0 bases removed from V and 5 bases from J, the gap between germline ends came to 11 bases. In germline, CDR1 is SGHRS, CDR2 YFSETQ. This CDR3 comprises 14 residues. This chain's CDR3 is CASSLGQGKTEAFF. DNA for the CDR3: TGCGCCAGCAGCTTGGGGCAGGGTAAAACTGAAGCTTTCTTT.

This clonotype was seen only a few times. The rearrangement uses TRBV28 and TRBJ2-2; D remains unclear. The germline V gene encodes CDR1 MDHEN and CDR2 SYDVKM. Trimming removed 4 bases from V and 3 bases from J, with 6 bases in between. This CDR3 comprises 13 residues. CDR3 coding DNA: TGTGCCAGCAGTTCCCTCCACACCGGGGAGCTGTTTTTT. Translating gives CASSSLHTGELFF.

This chain connects TRBV2 to TRBJ2-4; no definite D call. CDR3 length: 14 residues. The germline V gene has CDR1 SNHLY and CDR2 FYNNEI. Trimming cost V 6 bases and J 3 bases, with 12 bases left between them. CDR3 in amino acids: CASSETGVKNIQYF. In DNA form, the CDR3 reads TGTGCCAGCAGCGAGACTGGGGTCAAAAACATTCAGTACTTC.

This clonotype was seen once. The CDR3 DNA reads TGTGCCAGCAGCTTAGGTCCCGAGGGTACGCAGTATTTT. Amino acid sequence: CASSLGPEGTQYF. This chain connects TRBV7-2 to TRBJ2-3; TRBD2 might be the D (5 bases). Germline CDR1 SGHTA, CDR2 FQGNSA. Trimming removed 1 base from V and 8 bases from J, with 10 bases in between. The CDR3 totals 13 residues. The full variable domain, in which reference TRBV7-2 and TRBJ2-3 provide the parts outside the CDR3, is GAGVSQSPSNKVTEKGKDVELRCDPISGHTALYWYRQSLGQGLEFLIYFQGNSAPDKSGLPSDRFSAERTGGSVSTLTIQRTQQEDSAVYLCASSLGPEGTQYFGPGTRLTVL.

This clonotype was counted many times. The chain recombines TRBV6-5 with TRBJ2-4; 11 nucleotides agree with TRBD2. CDR3 length: 15 residues. Germline loops: CDR1 MNHEY, CDR2 SVGAGI. V was pared by 5 bases and J by 6 bases, with 6 bases of the junction left unmatched. This CDR3 reads CASSQLAGAINIQYF. The CDR3, as DNA: TGTGCCAGCAGTCAACTAGCGGGAGCGATAAACATTCAGTACTTC.

Concerning this clonotype itself: A read error may account for a junction end that differs from germline. This chain joins TRBV18 and TRBJ1-2; the D gene is possibly TRBD1 (5 bases). Germline V CDR1 and CDR2: KGHSH, LQKENI. The CDR3 covers 13 residues. The CDR3 protein is CASSPAGDYDYTF. CDR3 nucleotide sequence: TGTGCCAGCTCACCAGCGGGGGACTATGACTACACCTTC.

The gene calls are TRBV7-8 and TRBJ1-6; possibly TRBD1 for D (5 bases). The CDR3 is 16 residues long. Germline CDR1 is SGHVS and CDR2 is FQNEAQ. The V and J ends lost 1 base and 7 bases respectively, with 14 bases between them. The CDR3 is CASSLGAAQVNSPLHF. The CDR3 nucleotides read TGTGCCAGCAGCTTAGGGGCCGCACAGGTGAATTCACCCCTCCACTTT.

This clonotype occurred many times. This rearrangement joins TRBV7-2 to TRBJ1-6, with D perhaps TRBD1 (5 bases). The CDR3 consists of 12 residues. Germline V gene sequence: CDR1 SGHTA, CDR2 FQGNSA. V was pared by 5 bases and J by 11 bases, with 10 bases between. CDR3 sequence reads: CASSLRDPPLHF. The CDR3 DNA follows: TGTGCCAGCAGCCTCCGGGACCCACCCCTCCACTTT.

This clonotype was recorded many times. The V gene is TRBV9, the J gene TRBJ1-6; 10 nucleotides align to TRBD1. The CDR3 has 17 amino acids. Germline CDR1 and CDR2: SGDLS and YYNGEE. The V segment lost 3 bases and the J segment 7 bases; nucleotides outside the gene matches: 10. The CDR3 DNA reads as TGTGCCAGCAGCGCCCGGACCCGACAGGGGGCAAATTCACCCCTCCACTTT. Amino acid sequence: CASSARTRQGANSPLHF.

Many counts were recorded for this clonotype. The DNA is omitted, as the CDR3 cannot be located on it reliably, and the CDR3 follows TCRdb's listing. This chain links TRBV29-1 with TRBJ2-2; TRBD1 reflects the table's D call only, with no check against the DNA. Germline-derived CDR1 and CDR2 are SQVTM and ANQGSEA. The CDR3 is 13 residues long, ends included. The CDR3 is CSVGPGNTGELFF.

A few counts support this clonotype. The gene calls are TRBV11-2 and TRBJ2-1; weak D call: TRBD2 (6 bases). The ends were cut back, 0 bases at V and 3 bases at J, with 12 bases in the middle. This CDR3 spans 16 amino acids. Germline V gene data show CDR1 as SGHAT and CDR2 as FQNNGV. As DNA, the CDR3 is TGTGCCAGCAGCTTAGATAGAGGGACTCACTACAATGAGCAGTTCTTC. Protein: CASSLDRGTHYNEQFF.

The gene calls are TRBV2 and TRBJ1-1, with D unclear. CDR1 is SNHLY and CDR2 is FYNNEI in the germline V gene. This CDR3 region has 13 residues. V gave up 6 bases and J gave up 3 bases, with 11 bases separating them. The CDR3 here is CASRPNGDTEAFF. DNA of the CDR3: TGTGCCAGCAGGCCCAATGGGGACACTGAAGCTTTCTTT.

This clonotype turned up a few times. V usage is TRBV4-1 and J usage is TRBJ2-2, with D unclear. Germline values: CDR1 MGHRA, CDR2 YSYEKL. Trimming took off 6 bases at V and 0 bases at J, with 11 bases between the two ends. This CDR3 region has 15 residues. The DNA of the CDR3 is TGCGCCAGCAGTCCCTTTGGGACGAACACCGGGGAGCTGTTTTTT. Its protein is CASSPFGTNTGELFF.

A few counts support this clonotype. The chain employs TRBV6-1 and TRBJ1-2; D gene unclear. Trimming took 1 base from V and 7 from J, leaving 13 bases between them. Germline V gene lookup returns CDR1 MNHNS and CDR2 SASEGT. The CDR3 sequence is 14 residues long. The CDR3 coding sequence is TGTGCCAGCAGTGAAGGTTCCAAGGACGGTGGCTACACCTTC. Its translation is CASSEGSKDGGYTF.

Ten or more counts support this clonotype. V is TRBV7-2 and J is TRBJ2-3; no firm D call. Trimming stripped 2 bases from V and 1 base from J, with 10 bases between. This CDR3 is 15 amino acids long. The germline V gene has CDR1 SGHTA and CDR2 FQGNSA. CDR3: CASSLMDPRTDTQYF. The DNA of the CDR3 is TGTGCCAGCAGCTTAATGGACCCTCGCACAGATACGCAGTATTTT.

This chain connects TRBV6-1 to TRBJ1-2; the D gene is possibly TRBD1 (5 bases). The germline gives CDR1 MNHNS, CDR2 SASEGT. The CDR3 covers 15 residues. Deletions cut 4 bases from V and 3 bases from J, with 15 bases between. The CDR3 protein is CASSVQGLTYYGYTF. The DNA of the CDR3 is TGTGCCAGCAGTGTCCAGGGCCTTACTTACTATGGCTACACCTTC.

This clonotype was seen at least ten times. V gene TRBV9 combines with J gene TRBJ2-7, with D perhaps TRBD1 (5 bases). Germline CDR1 reads SGDLS; CDR2 reads YYNGEE. The CDR3 loop spans 13 amino acids. V lost 7 bases to trimming and J lost 0 bases, with 11 bases between them. CDR3 nucleotide sequence: TGTGCCAGCCCGGCGGACATCTCCTACGAGCAGTACTTC. It encodes CASPADISYEQYF.

The J gene is TRBJ1-4, the V gene TRBV11-2; possibly TRBD1 for D (5 bases). The germline V and J ends were trimmed by 5 bases and 5 bases, with 15 bases remaining between them. The V gene's germline CDR1 is SGHAT and CDR2 FQNNGV. This CDR3 has 15 amino acids. Here the CDR3 reads CASSPSRAENEKLFF. In nucleotides, the CDR3 is TGTGCCAGCAGCCCATCCAGGGCAGAGAATGAAAAACTGTTTTTT. Using reference TRBV11-2 and TRBJ1-4 for the parts outside the CDR3, the full variable domain is EAGVAQSPRYKIIEKRQSVAFWCNPISGHATLYWYQQILGQGPKLLIQFQNNGVVDDSQLPKDRFSAERLKGVDSTLKIQPAKLEDSAVYLCASSPSRAENEKLFFGSGTQLSVL.

The chain joins TRBV12-3 or TRBV12-4 to TRBJ2-3; 7 bases map to TRBD1. CDR3 length: 15 amino acids. V lost 6 bases and J lost 4; bases outside the gene matches: 10. CDR3 amino acids: CASSDTGANADTQYF. Written as DNA, the CDR3 is TGTGCCAGCAGCGATACAGGGGCCAACGCAGATACGCAGTATTTT.

This clonotype showed up just a few times. J is TRBJ2-3 and V is TRBV6-5; 8 bases line up with TRBD1. CDR3 length: 13 residues. The germline V gene encodes CDR1 MNHEY and CDR2 SVGAGI. Trimming removed 6 bases from V and 4 bases from J; junction bases left unmatched: 3. The CDR3 DNA reads TGTGCCAGCAGACGACAGGGGCCAGATACGCAGTATTTT. It translates to CASRRQGPDTQYF.

This clonotype was seen ten or more times. The genes are TRBV12-3 or TRBV12-4 and TRBJ2-5; D gene uncertain. Trimming cost V 3 bases and J 2 bases, with 10 bases left between them. The CDR3 covers 14 residues. DNA of the CDR3: TGTGCCAGCAGTTTTACAGCGACTCAAGAGACCCAGTACTTC. Encoded protein: CASSFTATQETQYF.